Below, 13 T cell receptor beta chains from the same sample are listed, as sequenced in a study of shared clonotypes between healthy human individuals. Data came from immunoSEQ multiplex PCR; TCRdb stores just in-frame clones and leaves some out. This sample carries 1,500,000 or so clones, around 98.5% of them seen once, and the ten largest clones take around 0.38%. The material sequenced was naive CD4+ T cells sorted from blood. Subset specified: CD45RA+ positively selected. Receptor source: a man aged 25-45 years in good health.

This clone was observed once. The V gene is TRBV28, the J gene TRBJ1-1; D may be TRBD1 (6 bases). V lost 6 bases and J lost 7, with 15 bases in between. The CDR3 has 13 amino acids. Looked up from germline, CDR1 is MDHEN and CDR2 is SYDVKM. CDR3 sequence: CASRATGSFEAFF. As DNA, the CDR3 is TGTGCCAGCAGGGCCACAGGGAGCTTTGAAGCTTTCTTT.

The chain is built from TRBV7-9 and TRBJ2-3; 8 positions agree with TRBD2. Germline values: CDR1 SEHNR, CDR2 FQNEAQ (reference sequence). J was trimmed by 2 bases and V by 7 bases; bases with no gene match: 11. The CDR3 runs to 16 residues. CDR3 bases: TGTGCCAGCACTCCCGGGGGGGCCTCCAACACAGATACGCAGTATTTT. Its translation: CASTPGGASNTDTQYF.

The CDR3 bases are TGTGCCAGCTCACCACTAGGGACCCACTCCTACGAGCAGTACTTC. Its translation is CASSPLGTHSYEQYF. The chain employs TRBV18 and TRBJ2-7, with D possibly called TRBD1 or TRBD2 (5 bases each). Trimming cost V 1 base and J 0 bases, with 10 bases left between them. The CDR3 loop spans 15 amino acids. The germline CDR1 and CDR2 sequences are KGHSH and LQKENI. Together with reference TRBV18 and TRBJ2-7, the CDR3 gives the full variable domain: NAGVMQNPRHLVRRRGQEARLRCSPMKGHSHVYWYRQLPEEGLKFMVYLQKENIIDESGMPKERFSAEFPKEGPSILRIQQVVRGDSAAYFCASSPLGTHSYEQYFGPGTRLTVT.

The CDR3 nucleotides read TGTGCCATCAGTGAGCACAGGGCAGGGGGAGGGAACGAGCAGTACTTC. It is translated as CAISEHRAGGGNEQYF. The genes are TRBV10-3 and TRBJ2-7; D may be TRBD1 or TRBD2 (7 bases each). Germline CDR1 and CDR2: ENHRY and SYGVKD. CDR3 length: 16 residues. Trimming removed 2 bases from V and 5 bases from J, with 19 bases in between.

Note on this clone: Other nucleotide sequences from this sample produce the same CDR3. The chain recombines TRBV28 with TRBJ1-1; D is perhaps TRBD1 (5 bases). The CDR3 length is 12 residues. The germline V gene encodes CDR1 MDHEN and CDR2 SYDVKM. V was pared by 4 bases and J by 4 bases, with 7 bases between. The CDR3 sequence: CASSSRGTEAFF. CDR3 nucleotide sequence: TGTGCCAGCAGTTCGAGGGGCACTGAAGCTTTCTTT.

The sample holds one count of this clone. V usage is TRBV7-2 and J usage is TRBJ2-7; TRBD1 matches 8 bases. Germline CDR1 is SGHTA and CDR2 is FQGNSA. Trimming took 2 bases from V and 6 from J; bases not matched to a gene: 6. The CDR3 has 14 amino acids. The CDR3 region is CASSLTRGRPEQYF. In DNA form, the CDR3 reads TGTGCCAGCAGCTTAACCAGGGGGCGGCCCGAGCAGTACTTC.

The CDR3 DNA is TGTGCCACCAGCAGGGTTGCCGGGGAGCTGTTTTTT. Residues: CATSRVAGELFF. This rearrangement joins TRBV15 to TRBJ2-2; D is ambiguous. This CDR3 has 12 residues. Germline loops: CDR1 LNHNV, CDR2 YYDKDF (reference sequence). The V end was cut by 3 bases, the J end by 6 bases, with 5 bases between.

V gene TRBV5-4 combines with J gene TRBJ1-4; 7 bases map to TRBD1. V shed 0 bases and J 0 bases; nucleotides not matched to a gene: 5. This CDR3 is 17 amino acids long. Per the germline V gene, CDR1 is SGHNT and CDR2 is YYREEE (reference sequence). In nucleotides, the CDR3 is TGTGCCAGCAGCTTGGGGAAGGGGGCTTCAACTAATGAAAAACTGTTTTTT. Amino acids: CASSLGKGASTNEKLFF.

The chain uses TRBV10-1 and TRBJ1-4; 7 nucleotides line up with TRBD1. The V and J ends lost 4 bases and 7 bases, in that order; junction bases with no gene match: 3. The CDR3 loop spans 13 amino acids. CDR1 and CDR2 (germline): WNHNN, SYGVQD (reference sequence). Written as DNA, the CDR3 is TGCGCCAGCAGTGGACAGGGCTCTGAAAAACTGTTTTTT. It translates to CASSGQGSEKLFF.

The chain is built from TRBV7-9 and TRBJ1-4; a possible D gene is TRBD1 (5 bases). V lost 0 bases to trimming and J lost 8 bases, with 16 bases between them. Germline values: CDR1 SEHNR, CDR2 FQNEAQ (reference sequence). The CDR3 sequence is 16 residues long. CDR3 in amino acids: CASSLASGAGGEKLFF. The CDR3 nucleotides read TGTGCCAGCAGCTTAGCCAGCGGGGCTGGAGGGGAAAAACTGTTTTTT. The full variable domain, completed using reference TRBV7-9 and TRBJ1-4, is DTGVSQNPRHKITKRGQNVTFRCDPISEHNRLYWYRQTLGQGPEFLTYFQNEAQLEKSRLLSDRFSAERPKGSFSTLEIQRTEQGDSAMYLCASSLASGAGGEKLFFGSGTQLSVL.

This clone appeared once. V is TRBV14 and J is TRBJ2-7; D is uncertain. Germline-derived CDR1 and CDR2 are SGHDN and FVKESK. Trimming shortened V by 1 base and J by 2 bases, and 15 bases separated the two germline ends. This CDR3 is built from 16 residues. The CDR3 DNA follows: TGTGCCAGCAGCCAAGGTCAGTTCTCCGACCCCTACGAGCAGTACTTC. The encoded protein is CASSQGQFSDPYEQYF.

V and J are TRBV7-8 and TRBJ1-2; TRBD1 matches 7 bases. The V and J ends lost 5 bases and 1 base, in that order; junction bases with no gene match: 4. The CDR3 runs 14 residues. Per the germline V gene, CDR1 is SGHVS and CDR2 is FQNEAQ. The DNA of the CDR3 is TGTGCCAGCAGCACCGGGACAGATAACTATGGCTACACCTTC. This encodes CASSTGTDNYGYTF.

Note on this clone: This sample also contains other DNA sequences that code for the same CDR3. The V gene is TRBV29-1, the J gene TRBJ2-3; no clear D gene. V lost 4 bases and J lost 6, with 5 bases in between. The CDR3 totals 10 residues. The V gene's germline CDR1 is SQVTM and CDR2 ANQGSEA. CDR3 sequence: CSVVPDTQYF. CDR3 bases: TGCAGCGTTGTCCCCGATACGCAGTATTTT.